The 31 T cell receptor beta chains in this list originate from one sample, sequenced in a study of identical twins. MiXCR, applied by TCRdb to the 5' RACE reads, yields one record per CDR3 protein. The sample shows approximately 300,000 distinct CDR3 sequences, 8% to 9.5% of them seen only once. A further study also used this sample, focusing on yellow fever vaccine responses in identical twins.

Specimen: CD8+ T cells sorted from blood. The receptors derive from a woman under 30 in good health.

The chain is built from TRBV6-4 and TRBJ2-7, with D tentatively TRBD1 or TRBD2 (6 bases each). The CDR3 is 12 amino acids. V shed 4 bases and J shed 7 bases, with 11 bases lying between them. Germline CDR1 reads MRHNA; CDR2 reads SNTAGT. The DNA for the CDR3 is TGTGCCAGCAGTGGGACAGCGGGTGAGCAGTACTTC. The encoded protein is CASSGTAGEQYF.

The gene calls are TRBV27 and TRBJ2-1, with D unclear. From germline, CDR1 is MNHEY and CDR2 SMNVEV (reference sequence). V was trimmed by 3 bases and J by 7 bases, leaving 7 bases between them. This CDR3 is built from 12 residues. CDR3 amino acids: CASSFYANEQFF. DNA of the CDR3: TGTGCCAGCAGTTTCTACGCTAATGAGCAGTTCTTC.

This clonotype was recorded at least ten times. The J gene is TRBJ2-3, the V gene TRBV7-9; the D is unclear. The CDR3 length is 13 residues. V gave up 2 bases and J gave up 2 bases, with 5 bases separating them. In germline, CDR1 is SEHNR, CDR2 FQNEAQ (reference sequence). The CDR3 bases are TGTGCCAGCAGCTTAATTACCACAGATACGCAGTATTTT. It encodes CASSLITTDTQYF.

This clonotype was seen repeatedly, ten times or more. V and J are TRBV12-3 or TRBV12-4 and TRBJ2-7, with 9 bases fitting TRBD2. The CDR3 consists of 15 residues. Germline trimming cut 6 bases from V and 2 bases from J; bases unmatched to any gene: 8. The CDR3 reads CASRRTSARPYEQYF. Written as DNA, the CDR3 is TGTGCCAGCAGGAGGACTAGCGCCCGCCCCTACGAGCAGTACTTC.

This clonotype was seen a few times. The V and J genes are TRBV4-1 and TRBJ2-7; D call uncertain. This CDR3 spans 14 amino acids. The germline V gene has CDR1 MGHRA and CDR2 YSYEKL. Trimming took off 0 bases at V and 9 bases at J, with 15 bases between the two ends. As DNA, the CDR3 is TGCGCCAGCAGCCAAGATAGATCCGCAGCCCCGCAGTACTTC. Its translation is CASSQDRSAAPQYF.

This clonotype was seen a few times. V is TRBV27 and J is TRBJ2-2; possibly TRBD1 or TRBD2 for D (5 bases each). This CDR3 comprises 11 residues. Germline assignment: CDR1 MNHEY and CDR2 SMNVEV (reference sequence). The CDR3 spells CGVRGTGELFF. The CDR3 DNA reads as TGTGGCGTGAGGGGCACCGGGGAGCTGTTTTTT.

V gene TRBV27 combines with J gene TRBJ2-2; 7 nucleotides match TRBD2. V dropped 5 bases and J dropped 7; count of bases not matched to a gene: 4. The CDR3 consists of 13 residues. The germline V gene encodes CDR1 MNHEY and CDR2 SMNVEV (reference sequence). The CDR3 DNA reads as TGTGCCAGCAGTCAAAGCGGGAACGGGGAGCTGTTTTTT. Residues: CASSQSGNGELFF.

This clonotype came up many times. The chain employs TRBV3-1 and TRBJ1-1; possible D gene TRBD1, 5 bases. Deletions cut 2 bases from V and 6 bases from J, with 10 bases between. CDR1 and CDR2 (germline): LGHDT, YNNKEL (reference sequence). CDR3 length: 13 residues. CDR3 bases: TGTGCCAGCAGCCAACGTCAGGGACCTGAAGCTTTCTTT. Its translation is CASSQRQGPEAFF.

Written as DNA, the CDR3 is TGTGCCAGCAGCTTAGCCACTTTGGGAGAAAAACTGTTTTTT. Amino acids: CASSLATLGEKLFF. J is TRBJ1-4 and V is TRBV7-9; no clear D gene. V gave up 0 bases and J gave up 8 bases, with 10 bases separating them. The germline V gene has CDR1 SEHNR and CDR2 FQNEAQ (reference sequence). CDR3 size: 14 residues. Complete variable domain (other parts from reference TRBV7-9 and TRBJ1-4): DTGVSQNPRHKITKRGQNVTFRCDPISEHNRLYWYRQTLGQGPEFLTYFQNEAQLEKSRLLSDRFSAERPKGSFSTLEIQRTEQGDSAMYLCASSLATLGEKLFFGSGTQLSVL.

The V call is TRBV2, the J call TRBJ1-4, with TRBD1 matching 7 bases. The junction had 2 bases not matched to a gene; V was cut back by 2 bases and J by 8 bases. The CDR3 is made up of 13 amino acids. Germline CDR1 SNHLY, CDR2 FYNNEI. In DNA form, the CDR3 reads TGTGCCAGCAGTGAATGGGACAGAGAAAAACTGTTTTTT. Encoded protein: CASSEWDREKLFF. The full variable domain, its missing parts supplied by reference TRBV2 and TRBJ1-4, is EPEVTQTPSHQVTQMGQEVILRCVPISNHLYFYWYRQILGQKVEFLVSFYNNEISEKSEIFDDQFSVERPDGSNFTLKIRSTKLEDSAMYFCASSEWDREKLFFGSGTQLSVL.

This sequence joins TRBV10-3 and TRBJ2-1, with 7 bases fitting TRBD2. The ends lost 6 bases at V and 5 bases at J; junction bases unmatched: 4. This CDR3 is built from 13 residues. From germline, CDR1 is ENHRY and CDR2 SYGVKD. CDR3 sequence reads: CAIRGGGNNEQFF. The CDR3 DNA reads as TGTGCCATCAGGGGCGGGGGAAACAATGAGCAGTTCTTC.

This clonotype was observed a few times. The genes are TRBV20-1 and TRBJ2-7, with 12 bases lining up with TRBD1. CDR1 and CDR2 (germline): DFQATT, SNEGSKA (reference sequence). The CDR3 sequence is 16 residues long. V was clipped by 5 bases and J by 4 bases; unmatched bases: 12. The CDR3 region is CSAPGTGGYMWYEQYF. The DNA for the CDR3 is TGCAGTGCTCCAGGGACAGGGGGCTATATGTGGTACGAGCAGTACTTC.

This clonotype was found many times. The chain couples TRBV29-1 to TRBJ2-5, with 9 bases fitting TRBD1. Germline V lookup: CDR1 SQVTM, CDR2 ANQGSEA. The CDR3 is made up of 14 amino acids. V lost 4 bases and J lost 4; bases outside the gene matches: 7. The CDR3 loop reads CSVGGTGFVETQYF. Written as DNA, the CDR3 is TGCAGCGTTGGGGGGACAGGGTTCGTAGAGACCCAGTACTTC.

This clonotype showed up many times. The V and J genes are TRBV10-3 and TRBJ2-5; D is undetermined. The CDR3 runs to 15 residues. The V and J ends lost 3 bases and 0 bases respectively, with 11 bases between them. Germline V gives CDR1 ENHRY, CDR2 SYGVKD. Written as DNA, the CDR3 is TGTGCCATCAGTGATCCTGACGTGAACCAAGAGACCCAGTACTTC. Translated: CAISDPDVNQETQYF.

This clonotype occurred many times. The CDR3 DNA sequence: TGCAGCGTTTACGGGACTAGTGAGTCCTACGAGCAGTACTTC. It translates to CSVYGTSESYEQYF. The V gene is TRBV29-1, the J gene TRBJ2-7; 8 nucleotides line up with TRBD2. Germline CDR1 SQVTM, CDR2 ANQGSEA. This CDR3 has 14 amino acids. The junction had 7 bases not matched to a gene; V was cut back by 5 bases and J by 1 base.

This clonotype was seen ten or more times. The chain couples TRBV29-1 to TRBJ1-4, with 8 bases aligning to TRBD1. The CDR3 is 14 amino acids. Germline V lookup: CDR1 SQVTM, CDR2 ANQGSEA. The V gene end was trimmed by 7 bases and the J gene end by 5 bases; junction bases not matched to a gene: 9. This CDR3 reads CSALSGTGNEKLFF. CDR3 in DNA: TGCAGCGCTTTATCCGGGACAGGAAATGAAAAACTGTTTTTT. The complete variable domain, with remaining parts taken from reference TRBV29-1 and TRBJ1-4, reads SAVISQKPSRDICQRGTSLTIQCQVDSQVTMMFWYRQQPGQSLTLIATANQGSEATYESGFVIDKFPISRPNLTFSTLTVSNMSPEDSSIYLCSALSGTGNEKLFFGSGTQLSVL.

As regards this clonotype: One end of the junction varies from germline; a read error may be responsible. The gene calls are TRBV11-2 and TRBJ2-5; TRBD2 matches 7 bases. The CDR3 has 17 amino acids. Germline V gives CDR1 SGHAT, CDR2 FQNNGV. CDR3 sequence reads: CTSRPGRALGREETQYF. The DNA for the CDR3 is TGTACCAGCAGACCAGGGAGGGCCCTCGGAAGGGAAGAGACCCAGTACTTC.

The chain recombines TRBV7-8 with TRBJ2-7, with a tentative D call TRBD2 (6 bases). CDR1 SGHVS and CDR2 FQNEAQ come from the germline V gene. Trimming left V 2 bases short and J 0 bases short, with 17 bases between. The length of the CDR3 is 17 residues. The CDR3 coding sequence is TGTGCCAGCAGCTTAATGTGGGGGGACCTGAGCTCCTACGAGCAGTACTTC. Its protein product is CASSLMWGDLSSYEQYF. Full variable domain (missing parts from reference TRBV7-8 and TRBJ2-7): GAGVSQSPRYKVAKRGQDVALRCDPISGHVSLFWYQQALGQGPEFLTYFQNEAQLDKSGLPSDRFFAERPEGSVSTLKIQRTQQEDSAVYLCASSLMWGDLSSYEQYFGPGTRLTVT.

The CDR3 nucleotides read TGCAGTGCTAGAGATACGGGGCGGGAGGTTCTAGGCGAGCAGTACTTC. Translated, it gives CSARDTGREVLGEQYF. The genes are TRBV20-1 and TRBJ2-7; 8 positions agree with TRBD2. After removal of 0 bases from V and 6 bases from J, the junction contained 13 bases not matched to a gene. CDR1 and CDR2 from the germline V gene are DFQATT and SNEGSKA (reference sequence). The CDR3 consists of 16 residues.

This clonotype was seen a few times. V usage is TRBV29-1 and J usage is TRBJ1-5; weak D call: TRBD1 (6 bases). Trimming removed 4 bases from V and 2 bases from J, with 12 bases in between. This CDR3 region has 14 residues. Germline lookup yields CDR1 SQVTM and CDR2 ANQGSEA. Here the CDR3 DNA reads TGCAGCGTTGCAGGGGTTGGGCGCAATCAGCCCCAGCATTTT. Protein product: CSVAGVGRNQPQHF.

This clonotype was counted between two and nine times. The gene calls are TRBV20-1 and TRBJ2-2; the D gene is possibly TRBD1 (6 bases). Germline assignment: CDR1 DFQATT and CDR2 SNEGSKA (reference sequence). The CDR3 is 15 residues long. Trimming removed 3 bases from V and 3 bases from J, with 14 bases in between. DNA of the CDR3: TGCAGTGCTAGTGTGGGGGCTGGGGACACCGGGGAGCTGTTTTTT. Translated, it gives CSASVGAGDTGELFF.

This clonotype was picked up one time. The chain couples TRBV12-3 or TRBV12-4 to TRBJ2-1; D remains unclear. With 8 bases removed from V and 2 bases from J, the gap between germline ends came to 13 bases. The CDR3 consists of 14 residues. The CDR3 nucleotides are TGTGCCAGCTGCCCTAAAGTAACCTACAATGAGCAGTTCTTC. As protein: CASCPKVTYNEQFF.

This clonotype was detected many times. J is TRBJ2-5 and V is TRBV27; D is unclear. Trimming left V 1 base short and J 5 bases short, with 14 bases between. The CDR3 has 15 amino acids. In germline, CDR1 is MNHEY, CDR2 SMNVEV (reference sequence). CDR3 DNA: TGTGCCAGCAGTTTATTCGCCGGCCTTAGGGAGACCCAGTACTTC. Amino acids: CASSLFAGLRETQYF.

This clonotype turned up a few times. The chain recombines TRBV20-1 with TRBJ2-3; D not resolved. CDR1 and CDR2 from the germline V gene are DFQATT and SNEGSKA (reference sequence). V dropped 3 bases and J dropped 1 base, with 8 bases sitting between them. The CDR3 runs 13 residues. The CDR3 coding sequence is TGCAGTGCTAGGAGGTGGGGCACAGATACGCAGTATTTT. As protein: CSARRWGTDTQYF.

This clonotype has just a few counts. The V call is TRBV7-2, the J call TRBJ2-7; D possibly uses TRBD1 or TRBD2 (5 bases each). V was clipped by 4 bases and J by 6 bases, with 16 bases between them. Germline values: CDR1 SGHTA, CDR2 FQGNSA. The CDR3 consists of 14 residues. This chain's CDR3 is CASSYPGEGIEQYF. For the CDR3, the DNA is TGTGCCAGCAGCTATCCAGGTGAGGGGATCGAGCAGTACTTC. The complete variable domain, with remaining parts taken from reference TRBV7-2 and TRBJ2-7, reads GAGVSQSPSNKVTEKGKDVELRCDPISGHTALYWYRQSLGQGLEFLIYFQGNSAPDKSGLPSDRFSAERTGGSVSTLTIQRTQQEDSAVYLCASSYPGEGIEQYFGPGTRLTVT.

This clonotype was counted a few times. J is TRBJ2-1 and V is TRBV5-4, with TRBD2 identical over 9 bases. CDR1 and CDR2 from the germline V gene are SGHNT and YYREEE (reference sequence). V gave up 4 bases and J gave up 6 bases; unmatched junction bases: 11. The CDR3 sequence is 16 residues long. CDR3 sequence reads: CASSPEAGGPFNEQFF. The DNA for the CDR3 is TGTGCCAGCAGCCCGGAGGCGGGAGGGCCCTTCAATGAGCAGTTCTTC.

The chain links TRBV15 to TRBJ2-7, with 9 positions matching TRBD1. The V segment lost 5 bases and the J segment 0 bases; nucleotides outside the gene matches: 5. The CDR3 length is 15 residues. Germline lookup yields CDR1 LNHNV and CDR2 YYDKDF (reference sequence). This chain's CDR3 is CATSGRDRDSYEQYF. The DNA of the CDR3 is TGTGCCACCAGCGGAAGGGACAGGGACTCCTACGAGCAGTACTTC. The complete variable domain, with remaining parts taken from reference TRBV15 and TRBJ2-7, reads DAMVIQNPRYQVTQFGKPVTLSCSQTLNHNVMYWYQQKSSQAPKLLFHYYDKDFNNEADTPDNFQSRRPNTSFCFLDIRSPGLGDTAMYLCATSGRDRDSYEQYFGPGTRLTVT.

This clonotype was counted ten times or more. The gene calls are TRBV7-8 and TRBJ2-2; TRBD2 might be the D (6 bases). The germline V and J ends were trimmed by 1 base and 3 bases, with 12 bases remaining between them. The CDR3 has 16 residues. Germline CDR1 reads SGHVS; CDR2 reads FQNEAQ. CDR3 DNA sequence: TGTGCCAGCAGCTTAGAACTAGGAGGGCACACCGGGGAGCTGTTTTTT. This translates into CASSLELGGHTGELFF.

The chain carries TRBV18 and TRBJ1-2; D might be TRBD1 (5 bases). V shed 6 bases and J shed 5 bases, with 16 bases lying between them. This CDR3 contains 14 residues. Germline loops: CDR1 KGHSH, CDR2 LQKENI. The CDR3 loop reads CASSTPGPIYGYTF. CDR3 nucleotides: TGTGCCAGCTCGACTCCGGGACCCATTTATGGCTACACCTTC. The full variable domain, rest sourced from reference TRBV18 and TRBJ1-2, is NAGVMQNPRHLVRRRGQEARLRCSPMKGHSHVYWYRQLPEEGLKFMVYLQKENIIDESGMPKERFSAEFPKEGPSILRIQQVVRGDSAAYFCASSTPGPIYGYTFGSGTRLTVV.

The genes are TRBV27 and TRBJ2-5; TRBD2 agrees at 7 bases. CDR1 and CDR2 (germline): MNHEY, SMNVEV (reference sequence). This CDR3 is 15 amino acids long. The trim removed 5 bases at V and 1 base at J, leaving 7 bases unmatched. Here the CDR3 reads CASSHMTSSQETQYF. The CDR3 DNA sequence: TGTGCCAGCAGTCACATGACTAGCTCCCAAGAGACCCAGTACTTC.

The chain carries TRBV11-2 and TRBJ2-1; 10 bases map to TRBD1. Per germline, CDR1 SGHAT and CDR2 FQNNGV. The CDR3 sequence is 15 residues long. The junction had 5 bases not matched to a gene; V was cut back by 4 bases and J by 5 bases. The CDR3: CASSSTGGFNNEQFF. In DNA, the CDR3 is TGTGCCAGCAGCTCGACAGGGGGCTTTAACAATGAGCAGTTCTTC.